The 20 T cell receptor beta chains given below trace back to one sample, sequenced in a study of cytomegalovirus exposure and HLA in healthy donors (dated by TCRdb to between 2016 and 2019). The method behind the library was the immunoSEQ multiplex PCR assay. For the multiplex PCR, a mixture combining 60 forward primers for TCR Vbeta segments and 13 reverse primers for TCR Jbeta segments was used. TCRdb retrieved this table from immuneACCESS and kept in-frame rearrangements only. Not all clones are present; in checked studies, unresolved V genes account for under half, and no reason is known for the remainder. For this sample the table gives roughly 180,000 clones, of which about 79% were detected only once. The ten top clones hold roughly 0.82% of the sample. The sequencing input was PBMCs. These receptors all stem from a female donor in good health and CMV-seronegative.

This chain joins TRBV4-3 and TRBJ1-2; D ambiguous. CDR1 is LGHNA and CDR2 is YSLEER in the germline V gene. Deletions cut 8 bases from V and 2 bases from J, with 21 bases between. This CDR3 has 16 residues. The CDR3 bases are TGCGCCAGCTCACTGGAGGGCCGCCTAATGAACTATGGCTACACCTTC. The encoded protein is CASSLEGRLMNYGYTF.

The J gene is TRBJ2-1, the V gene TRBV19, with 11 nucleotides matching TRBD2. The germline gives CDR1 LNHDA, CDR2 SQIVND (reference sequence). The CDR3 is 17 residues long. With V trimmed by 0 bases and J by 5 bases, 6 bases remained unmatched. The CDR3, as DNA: TGTGCCAGTAGTATAGATCTTGGACTAGCGGGCCACAATGAGCAGTTCTTC. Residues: CASSIDLGLAGHNEQFF.

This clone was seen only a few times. CDR3 sequence: CASSESLDVDTQYF. The CDR3, as DNA: TGTGCCAGCAGTGAATCCCTAGACGTGGATACGCAGTATTTT. J is TRBJ2-3 and V is TRBV6-1, with D uncertain. V was pared by 2 bases and J by 6 bases, with 12 bases between. Germline values: CDR1 MNHNS, CDR2 SASEGT. The CDR3 extends over 14 amino acids.

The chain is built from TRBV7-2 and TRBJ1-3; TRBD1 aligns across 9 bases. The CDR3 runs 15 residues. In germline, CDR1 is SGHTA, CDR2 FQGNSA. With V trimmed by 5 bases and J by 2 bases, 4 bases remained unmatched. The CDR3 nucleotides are TGTGCCAGCAGCCTCCGACAGGGGGCTGGAAACACCATATATTTT. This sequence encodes CASSLRQGAGNTIYF. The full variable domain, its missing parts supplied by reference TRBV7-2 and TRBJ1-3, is GAGVSQSPSNKVTEKGKDVELRCDPISGHTALYWYRQSLGQGLEFLIYFQGNSAPDKSGLPSDRFSAERTGGSVSTLTIQRTQQEDSAVYLCASSLRQGAGNTIYFGEGSWLTVV.

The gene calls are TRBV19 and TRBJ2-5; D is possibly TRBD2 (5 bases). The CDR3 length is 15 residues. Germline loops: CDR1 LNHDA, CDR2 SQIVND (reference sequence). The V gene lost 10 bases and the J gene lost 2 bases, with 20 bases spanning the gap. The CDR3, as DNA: TGTGCCACCCGAAGGACGGGAACCGCTCAAGAGACCCAGTACTTC. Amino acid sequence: CATRRTGTAQETQYF.

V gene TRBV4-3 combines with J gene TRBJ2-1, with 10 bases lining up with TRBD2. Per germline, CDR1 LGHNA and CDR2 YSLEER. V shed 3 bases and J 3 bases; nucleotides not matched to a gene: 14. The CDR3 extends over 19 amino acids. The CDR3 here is CASSQASSGRVPNYNEQFF. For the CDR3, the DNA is TGCGCCAGCAGCCAGGCTTCTAGCGGGAGAGTCCCAAACTACAATGAGCAGTTCTTC.

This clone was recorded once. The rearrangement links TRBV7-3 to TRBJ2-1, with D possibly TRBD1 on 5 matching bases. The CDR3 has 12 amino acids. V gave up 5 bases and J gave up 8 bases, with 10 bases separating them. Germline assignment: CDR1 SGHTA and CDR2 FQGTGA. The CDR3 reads CASSPWGHEQFF. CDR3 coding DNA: TGTGCCAGCAGCCCCTGGGGCCATGAGCAGTTCTTC.

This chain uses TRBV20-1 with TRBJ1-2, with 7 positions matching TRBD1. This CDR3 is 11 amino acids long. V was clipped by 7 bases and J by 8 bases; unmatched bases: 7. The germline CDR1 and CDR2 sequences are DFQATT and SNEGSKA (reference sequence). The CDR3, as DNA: TGCAGTGTTCGACAGGGTGGCGGCTACACCTTC. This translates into CSVRQGGGYTF.

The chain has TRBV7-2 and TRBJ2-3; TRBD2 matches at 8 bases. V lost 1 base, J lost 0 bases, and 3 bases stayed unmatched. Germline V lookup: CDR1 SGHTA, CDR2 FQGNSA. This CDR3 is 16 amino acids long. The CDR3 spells CASSLGGGGSTDTQYF. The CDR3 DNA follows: TGTGCCAGCAGCTTAGGCGGCGGGGGGAGCACAGATACGCAGTATTTT.

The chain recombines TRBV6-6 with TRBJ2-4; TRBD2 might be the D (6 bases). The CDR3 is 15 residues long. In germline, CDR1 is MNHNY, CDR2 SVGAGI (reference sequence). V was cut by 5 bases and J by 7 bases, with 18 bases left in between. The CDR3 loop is CASSRGTAEGNIQYF. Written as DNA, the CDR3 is TGTGCCAGCAGTCGCGGGACCGCCGAGGGGAACATTCAGTACTTC.

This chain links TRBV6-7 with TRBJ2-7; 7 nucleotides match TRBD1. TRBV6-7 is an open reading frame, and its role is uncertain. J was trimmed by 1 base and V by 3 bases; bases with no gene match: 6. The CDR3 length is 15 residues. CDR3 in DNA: TGTGCCAGCAGTTATAATCCAGGGGGTTCCTACGAGCAGTACTTC. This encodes CASSYNPGGSYEQYF.

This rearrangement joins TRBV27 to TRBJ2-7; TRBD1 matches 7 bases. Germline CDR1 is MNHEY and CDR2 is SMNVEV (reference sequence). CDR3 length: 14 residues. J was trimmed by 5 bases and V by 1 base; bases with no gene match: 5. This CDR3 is CASSLWGTDDEQYF. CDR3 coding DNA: TGTGCCAGCAGTTTATGGGGGACAGACGACGAGCAGTACTTC.

In nucleotides, the CDR3 is TGTGCCAGCAGCGTGAGGGATGGGAATTCACCCCTCCACTTT. Protein sequence: CASSVRDGNSPLHF. V gene TRBV9 combines with J gene TRBJ1-6, with unresolved D. V dropped 2 bases and J dropped 7 bases, with 10 bases sitting between them. Germline CDR1 SGDLS, CDR2 YYNGEE. The CDR3 has 14 residues. Full variable domain (remainder filled in from reference TRBV9 and TRBJ1-6): DSGVTQTPKHLITATGQRVTLRCSPRSGDLSVYWYQQSLDQGLQFLIQYYNGEERAKGNILERFSAQQFPDLHSELNLSSLELGDSALYFCASSVRDGNSPLHFGNGTRLTVT.

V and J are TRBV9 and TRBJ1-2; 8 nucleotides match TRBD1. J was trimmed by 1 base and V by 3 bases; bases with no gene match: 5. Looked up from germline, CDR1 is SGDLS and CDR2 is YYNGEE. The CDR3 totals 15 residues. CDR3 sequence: CASSAGQGGNYGYTF. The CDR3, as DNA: TGTGCCAGCAGCGCAGGACAGGGTGGTAACTATGGCTACACCTTC.

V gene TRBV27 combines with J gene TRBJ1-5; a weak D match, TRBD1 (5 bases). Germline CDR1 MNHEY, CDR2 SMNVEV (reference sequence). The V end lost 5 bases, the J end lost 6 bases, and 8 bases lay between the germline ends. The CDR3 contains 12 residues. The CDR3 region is CASSGTGQPQHF. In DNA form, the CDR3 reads TGTGCCAGCAGTGGAACAGGTCAGCCCCAGCATTTT.

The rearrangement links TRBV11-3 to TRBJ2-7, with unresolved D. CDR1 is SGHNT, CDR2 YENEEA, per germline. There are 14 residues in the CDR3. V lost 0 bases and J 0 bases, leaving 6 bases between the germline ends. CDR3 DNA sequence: TGTGCCAGCAGCTTAGACCCGGGCTCCTACGAGCAGTACTTC. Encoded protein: CASSLDPGSYEQYF. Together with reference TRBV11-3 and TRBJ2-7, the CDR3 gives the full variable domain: EAGVVQSPRYKIIEKKQPVAFWCNPISGHNTLYWYLQNLGQGPELLIRYENEEAVDDSQLPKDRFSAERLKGVDSTLKIQPAELGDSAVYLCASSLDPGSYEQYFGPGTRLTVT.

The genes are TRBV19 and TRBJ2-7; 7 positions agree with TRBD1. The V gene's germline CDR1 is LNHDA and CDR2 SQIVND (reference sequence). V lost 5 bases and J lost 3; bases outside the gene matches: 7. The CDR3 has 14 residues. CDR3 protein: CASSVGGQSYEQYF. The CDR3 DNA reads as TGTGCCAGTAGTGTTGGGGGACAGAGCTACGAGCAGTACTTC.

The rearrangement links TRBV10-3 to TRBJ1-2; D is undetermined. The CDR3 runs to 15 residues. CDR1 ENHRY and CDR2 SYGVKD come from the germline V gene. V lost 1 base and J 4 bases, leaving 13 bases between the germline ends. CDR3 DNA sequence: TGTGCCATCAGTGAGTATAGAGAGAGAAGCTATGGCTACACCTTC. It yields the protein CAISEYRERSYGYTF.

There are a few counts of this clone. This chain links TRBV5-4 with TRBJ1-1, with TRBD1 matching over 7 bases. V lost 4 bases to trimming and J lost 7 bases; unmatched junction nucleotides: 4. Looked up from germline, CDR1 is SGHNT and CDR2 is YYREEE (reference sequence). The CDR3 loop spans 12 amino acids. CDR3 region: CASSPQGVEAFF. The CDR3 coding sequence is TGTGCCAGCAGCCCTCAGGGGGTTGAAGCTTTCTTT.

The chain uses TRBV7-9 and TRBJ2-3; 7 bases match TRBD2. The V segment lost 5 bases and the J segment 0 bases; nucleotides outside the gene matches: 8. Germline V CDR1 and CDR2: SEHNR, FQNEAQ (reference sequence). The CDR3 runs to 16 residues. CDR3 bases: TGTGCCAGCAGCCCCCAAGCGGGATGGAGCACAGATACGCAGTATTTT. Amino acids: CASSPQAGWSTDTQYF.